Listed below are T cell receptor beta chains from one sample, sequenced in a study of T cells in narcolepsy. Measured with immunoSEQ multiplex PCR; TCRdb has only the in-frame clones, and not every one. In the table there are roughly 32,000 clones, roughly 80% of which are singletons. Sequencing used CD45RA- memory CD4+ T cells from PBMCs. The receptors here all came from a human donor with narcolepsy. CDR3s include the opening cysteine and the closing phenylalanine or tryptophan. The D gene is left open where the match is weak. Clone sizes are given selectively: once, few, many, or a class where the clone is expanded.

v_gene: TRBV30
abundance: .
j_gene: TRBJ1-6
d_gene: .
CDR3nt: TGTGCCTGGAGCTCTGGGACGGCGCTATCCCTCCACTTT
CDR3aa: CAWSSGTALSLHF

v_gene: TRBV6-1
abundance: few
j_gene: TRBJ1-6
d_gene: .
CDR3nt: TGTGCCAGCACTGAGGATTCACCCCTCCACTTT
CDR3aa: CASTEDSPLHF

v_gene: TRBV28
abundance: .
j_gene: TRBJ1-4
d_gene: .
CDR3nt: TGTGCCAGCAGTTTCCAGGGGAAGGGGCATGCAACTAATGAAAAACTGTTTTTT
CDR3aa: CASSFQGKGHATNEKLFF

v_gene: TRBV2
abundance: .
j_gene: TRBJ2-2
d_gene: .
CDR3nt: TGTGCCAGCAAACGGGACGCGAACACCGGGGAGCTGTTTTTT
CDR3aa: CASKRDANTGELFF

v_gene: TRBV28
abundance: .
j_gene: TRBJ1-1
d_gene: .
CDR3nt: TGTGCCAGCAGTTTAAGAAGAACTGAAGCTTTCTTT
CDR3aa: CASSLRRTEAFF

v_gene: TRBV5-1
abundance: .
j_gene: TRBJ2-1
d_gene: TRBD1
CDR3nt: TGCGCCAGCAGCCGCGACAGGGGGGGCGATGAGCAGTTCTTC
CDR3aa: CASSRDRGGDEQFF

v_gene: TRBV30
abundance: .
j_gene: TRBJ1-2
d_gene: .
CDR3nt: TGTGCCTGGAGTGTACTGGCAGCGAACTATGGCTACACCTTC
CDR3aa: CAWSVLAANYGYTF

v_gene: TRBV29-1
abundance: .
j_gene: TRBJ2-2
d_gene: TRBD1
CDR3nt: TGCAGCGTCATTGGGACAGGGGGGGCGAACACCGGGGAGCTGTTTTTT
CDR3aa: CSVIGTGGANTGELFF

v_gene: TRBV6-1
abundance: .
j_gene: TRBJ2-7
d_gene: TRBD2
CDR3nt: TGTGCCAGCAGTGAAGTAGAGTTAGCGGGAGGGAACTTCATAACCTACGAGCAGCACTTC
CDR3aa: CASSEVELAGGNFITYEQHF

v_gene: TRBV27
abundance: .
j_gene: TRBJ2-5
d_gene: .
CDR3nt: TGTGCCAGCAGTTTCGGTTGGACCCAGTACTTC
CDR3aa: CASSFGWTQYF

v_gene: TRBV5-1
abundance: .
j_gene: TRBJ1-1
d_gene: .
CDR3nt: TGCGCCAGCAGCTTGGGGAAAAATGAAGCTTTCTTT
CDR3aa: CASSLGKNEAFF

v_gene: TRBV19
abundance: .
j_gene: TRBJ2-1
d_gene: TRBD2
CDR3nt: TGTGCCAGTAGTATTGCACTAGCGGCGTACAATGAGCAGTTCTTC
CDR3aa: CASSIALAAYNEQFF

v_gene: TRBV29-1
abundance: .
j_gene: TRBJ1-2
d_gene: TRBD1
CDR3nt: TGCAGCGTTGGGACCGGGACAGGGGGATATGGCTACACCTTC
CDR3aa: CSVGTGTGGYGYTF

v_gene: TRBV7-9
abundance: .
j_gene: TRBJ2-7
d_gene: .
CDR3nt: TGTGCCAGCAGCTTGGATGGTGAGCAGTACTTC
CDR3aa: CASSLDGEQYF

v_gene: TRBV27
abundance: .
j_gene: TRBJ2-5
d_gene: TRBD2
CDR3nt: TGTGCCAGCAGACTAGCGGGGGGAACTGGAGAGACCCAGTACTTC
CDR3aa: CASRLAGGTGETQYF

v_gene: TRBV28
abundance: .
j_gene: TRBJ2-1
d_gene: .
CDR3nt: TGTGCCAGCAGTTTTAACCCCAGGGACTGTGAGCAGTTCTTC
CDR3aa: CASSFNPRDCEQFF

v_gene: TRBV5-4
abundance: .
j_gene: TRBJ1-5
d_gene: .
CDR3nt: TGTGCCAGCAGCTTGAGGAGTTTAAATCAGCCCCAGCATTTT
CDR3aa: CASSLRSLNQPQHF

v_gene: TRBV5-6
abundance: .
j_gene: TRBJ1-2
d_gene: .
CDR3nt: TGTGCCAGCAGCTTGGGGAACCTTCAGGGCTATGGCTACACCTTC
CDR3aa: CASSLGNLQGYGYTF

v_gene: TRBV30
abundance: .
j_gene: TRBJ1-6
d_gene: .
CDR3nt: TGTGCCTGGAGTGTAACGGCCACGGGTCCGGCACCCCTCCACTTT
CDR3aa: CAWSVTATGPAPLHF

v_gene: TRBV28
abundance: .
j_gene: TRBJ1-5
d_gene: TRBD1
CDR3nt: TGTGCCAGCAGTTTATCCGGACAGGGTAGCAATCAGCCCCAGCATTTT
CDR3aa: CASSLSGQGSNQPQHF

v_gene: TRBV28
abundance: .
j_gene: TRBJ2-7
d_gene: .
CDR3nt: TGTGCCAGCAGTCCCACGGTCCTGGGTGAGCAGTACTTC
CDR3aa: CASSPTVLGEQYF

v_gene: TRBV28
abundance: .
j_gene: TRBJ1-1
d_gene: .
CDR3nt: TGTGCCAGCAGCAACTTAAAAGGCCTGAACACTGAAGCTTTCTTT
CDR3aa: CASSNLKGLNTEAFF

v_gene: TRBV5-1
abundance: .
j_gene: TRBJ2-2
d_gene: TRBD1
CDR3nt: TGCGCCAGCAGCTACCAGACAGGGTTCACCGGGGAGCTGTTTTTT
CDR3aa: CASSYQTGFTGELFF

v_gene: TRBV5-4
abundance: .
j_gene: TRBJ2-3
d_gene: TRBD2
CDR3nt: TGTGCCAGCACTGCGGGGGGTTGGGCAGATACGCAGTATTTT
CDR3aa: CASTAGGWADTQYF

v_gene: TRBV10-3
abundance: .
j_gene: TRBJ2-7
d_gene: .
CDR3nt: TGTGCCGCGACCCGGGACACTTTATACGAGCAGTACTTC
CDR3aa: CAATRDTLYEQYF

v_gene: TRBV29-1
abundance: .
j_gene: TRBJ1-1
d_gene: .
CDR3nt: TGCAGCGGCGCACAGGGTCCGAACACTGAAGCTTTCTTT
CDR3aa: CSGAQGPNTEAFF

v_gene: TRBV10-3
abundance: .
j_gene: TRBJ2-3
d_gene: .
CDR3nt: TGTGCCATCAGGAGCGGACAGGGCGGGAGTACGAGAGATACGCAGTATTTT
CDR3aa: CAIRSGQGGSTRDTQYF

v_gene: TRBV9
abundance: .
j_gene: TRBJ2-3
d_gene: TRBD2
CDR3nt: TGTGCCAGCAGCGTAGGGACTAGCGGGGGGCGCACAGATACGCAGTATTTT
CDR3aa: CASSVGTSGGRTDTQYF

v_gene: TRBV28
abundance: few
j_gene: TRBJ1-4
d_gene: .
CDR3nt: TGTGCCAGCAGTTTACCAGGGAAACTGTTTTTT
CDR3aa: CASSLPGKLFF

v_gene: TRBV21-1
abundance: .
j_gene: TRBJ2-7
d_gene: .
CDR3nt: TGTGCCAGCAGCAAAGTCCGGGCCCTCAGAGCCTACGAGCAGTACTTC
CDR3aa: CASSKVRALRAYEQYF

v_gene: TRBV11-1
abundance: .
j_gene: TRBJ2-7
d_gene: .
CDR3nt: TGTGCCAGCAGCTTAACAGAGACCTACGAGCAGTACTTC
CDR3aa: CASSLTETYEQYF

v_gene: TRBV4-1
abundance: .
j_gene: TRBJ2-1
d_gene: .
CDR3nt: TGCGCCAGCAGCCAAGATCGCGGGACTGGGCGCAATGAGCAGTTCTTC
CDR3aa: CASSQDRGTGRNEQFF

v_gene: TRBV11-1
abundance: .
j_gene: TRBJ2-7
d_gene: .
CDR3nt: TGTGCCAGCAGCCCCTCTAAGGGGAGTATCTACGAGCAGTACTTC
CDR3aa: CASSPSKGSIYEQYF

v_gene: TRBV5-1
abundance: .
j_gene: TRBJ1-2
d_gene: .
CDR3nt: TGCGCCAGCTCCGCAGGGGTGGGTAGCTATGGCTACACCTTC
CDR3aa: CASSAGVGSYGYTF

v_gene: TRBV29-1
abundance: .
j_gene: TRBJ1-6
d_gene: TRBD1
CDR3nt: TGCAGCGCACAGGGGGATGGGAATTCACCCCTCCACTTT
CDR3aa: CSAQGDGNSPLHF

v_gene: TRBV6-1
abundance: .
j_gene: TRBJ2-4
d_gene: TRBD1
CDR3nt: TGTGCCAGCAGTGAAGCAGGGACAGGACTTTTAATAGCCAAAAACATTCAGTACTTC
CDR3aa: CASSEAGTGLLIAKNIQYF

v_gene: TRBV7-2
abundance: .
j_gene: TRBJ1-6
d_gene: TRBD1
CDR3nt: TGTGCCACGAGGGGGCAGGGCAGCTCCTATAATTCACCCCTCCACTTT
CDR3aa: CATRGQGSSYNSPLHF

v_gene: TRBV7-9
abundance: .
j_gene: TRBJ2-5
d_gene: .
CDR3nt: TGTGCCAGCAGCCGAGACAACAAAGAGACCCAGTACTTC
CDR3aa: CASSRDNKETQYF

v_gene: TRBV30
abundance: .
j_gene: TRBJ1-5
d_gene: TRBD1
CDR3nt: TGTGCCTGGGGGGGACAGGGACGTCAGCCCCAGCATTTT
CDR3aa: CAWGGQGRQPQHF

v_gene: TRBV27
abundance: .
j_gene: TRBJ2-7
d_gene: TRBD2
CDR3nt: TGTGCCAGCAGTCCCTTCTACCCCAGCGGGAGTAACTACGAGCAGTACTTC
CDR3aa: CASSPFYPSGSNYEQYF

v_gene: TRBV7-6
abundance: .
j_gene: TRBJ2-7
d_gene: .
CDR3nt: TGTGCCAGCAGCTTAGACCGTTCCTACGAGCAGTACTTC
CDR3aa: CASSLDRSYEQYF

v_gene: TRBV14
abundance: .
j_gene: TRBJ2-7
d_gene: .
CDR3nt: TGTGCCAGCAGCCAAGTTAGTTTTGCGGGGGAGCAGTACTTC
CDR3aa: CASSQVSFAGEQYF

v_gene: TRBV6-4
abundance: few
j_gene: TRBJ2-1
d_gene: TRBD2
CDR3nt: TGTGCCAGCAGTGAGACGGGGGGGCTTTACAATGAGCAGTTCTTC
CDR3aa: CASSETGGLYNEQFF

v_gene: TRBV27
abundance: .
j_gene: TRBJ2-5
d_gene: TRBD2
CDR3nt: TGTGCCACCAGTTCGGGGGTGGCGGGGGGACAAGAGACCCAGTACTTC
CDR3aa: CATSSGVAGGQETQYF

v_gene: TRBV30
abundance: .
j_gene: TRBJ1-1
d_gene: TRBD1
CDR3nt: TGTGCCTGGACAGGGGGTCAGAACACTGAAGCTTTCTTT
CDR3aa: CAWTGGQNTEAFF

v_gene: TRBV29-1
abundance: .
j_gene: TRBJ2-7
d_gene: TRBD2
CDR3nt: TGCAGCGTTGTGGTAGCGGGCACCTACGAGCAGTACTTC
CDR3aa: CSVVVAGTYEQYF

v_gene: TRBV6-1
abundance: .
j_gene: TRBJ2-7
d_gene: .
CDR3nt: TGTGCCAGCAAGGCAGGCCCCTACGAGCAGTACTTC
CDR3aa: CASKAGPYEQYF

v_gene: TRBV6-1
abundance: .
j_gene: TRBJ1-5
d_gene: .
CDR3nt: TGTGCCAGCAGTGCCGGGGGGGGCGGCCGAGGCAATCAGCCCCAGCATTTT
CDR3aa: CASSAGGGGRGNQPQHF

v_gene: TRBV9
abundance: few
j_gene: TRBJ1-1
d_gene: .
CDR3nt: TGTGCCAGCAGCGTAGGTGGGAGGAACACTGAAGCTTTCTTT
CDR3aa: CASSVGGRNTEAFF

v_gene: TRBV27
abundance: .
j_gene: TRBJ2-2
d_gene: TRBD2
CDR3nt: TGTGCCAGCGCCCTGGGGGGGGGCACCGGGGAGCTGTTTTTT
CDR3aa: CASALGGGTGELFF

v_gene: TRBV6-1
abundance: .
j_gene: TRBJ2-7
d_gene: .
CDR3nt: TGTGCCAGCACTCGGTCACTCCTCTACGAGCAGTACTTC
CDR3aa: CASTRSLLYEQYF

v_gene: TRBV5-4
abundance: .
j_gene: TRBJ2-5
d_gene: TRBD1
CDR3nt: TGTGCCAGCAGCCCACCCCCGACAGGGGACCAAGAGACCCAGTACTTC
CDR3aa: CASSPPPTGDQETQYF

v_gene: TRBV9
abundance: few
j_gene: TRBJ2-7
d_gene: .
CDR3nt: TGTGCCAGCAGCGTAGGAATCGGGGGACCCGGCTCCTACGAGCAGTACTTC
CDR3aa: CASSVGIGGPGSYEQYF

v_gene: TRBV6-4
abundance: .
j_gene: TRBJ1-4
d_gene: .
CDR3nt: TGTGCCAGCAGTCGAGACGGGAGACAGTATACTAATGAAAAACTGTTTTTT
CDR3aa: CASSRDGRQYTNEKLFF

v_gene: TRBV6-6
abundance: .
j_gene: TRBJ2-3
d_gene: TRBD2
CDR3nt: TGTGCCAGCAGAACCGGGACTAGCGTCACAGATACGCAGTATTTT
CDR3aa: CASRTGTSVTDTQYF

v_gene: TRBV6-5
abundance: .
j_gene: TRBJ1-2
d_gene: TRBD1
CDR3nt: TGTGCCAGCAGCCCCATGGGGCAGGGGGACTATGGCTACACCTTC
CDR3aa: CASSPMGQGDYGYTF

v_gene: TRBV5-4
abundance: few
j_gene: TRBJ2-5
d_gene: .
CDR3nt: TGTGCCAGCAGCCGCGAGGCCAGACAAGAGACCCAGTACTTC
CDR3aa: CASSREARQETQYF

v_gene: TRBV5-6
abundance: .
j_gene: TRBJ1-1
d_gene: .
CDR3nt: TGTGCCAGCAGCACCGGGCAGAGGAACACTGAAGCTTTCTTT
CDR3aa: CASSTGQRNTEAFF